This record covers a single T cell receptor (beta chain). Antigen unknown. This sample was included in a study of T cells in Graves' hyperthyroidism and ophthalmopathy. TCR beta CDR3 regions were amplified from RNA transcripts. TCR CDR3 regions were first amplified by RT-PCR with HTBI primers. TCRdb passed the multiplex PCR reads through MiXCR, listing each CDR3 protein once. The sample shows roughly 500,000 distinct CDR3 sequences, approximately 44% of them seen only once. Pregnant or lactating patients were excluded, as were those with uncontrolled infection or other autoimmune disease. Trimming removed 7 bases from V and 8 bases from J, with 21 bases in between. This CDR3 region has 14 residues. Germline CDR1 DFQATT, CDR2 SNEGSKA (reference sequence). Study results and limitations: Stable hyperthyroidism and ophthalmopathy were separated using 13 V-J signatures. Ophthalmopathy was predicted by the model a median of roughly 6.7 months ahead of onset.

Material for sequencing was peripheral blood or thyroid tissue (not recorded which). The rearrangement links TRBV20-1 to TRBJ1-5; D may be TRBD1 (6 bases). This TCR was recovered from an adult woman with Graves' disease, either hyperthyroidism or ophthalmopathy (not recorded which). CDR3 sequence reads: CSVRGTGSHEPQHF. The CDR3 DNA follows: TGCAGTGTCAGGGGCACAGGATCCCATGAGCCCCAGCATTTT.